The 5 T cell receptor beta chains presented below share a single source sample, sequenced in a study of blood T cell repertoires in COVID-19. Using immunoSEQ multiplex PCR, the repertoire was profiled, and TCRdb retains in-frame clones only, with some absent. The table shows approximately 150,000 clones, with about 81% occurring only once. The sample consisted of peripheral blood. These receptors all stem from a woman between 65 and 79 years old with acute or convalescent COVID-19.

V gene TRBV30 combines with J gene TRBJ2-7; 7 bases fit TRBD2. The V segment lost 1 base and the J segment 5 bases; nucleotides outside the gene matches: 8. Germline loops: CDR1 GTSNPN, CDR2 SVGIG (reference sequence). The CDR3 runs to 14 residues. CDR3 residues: CAWSGTRSMNEQYF. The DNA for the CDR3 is TGTGCCTGGAGTGGGACTAGAAGTATGAACGAGCAGTACTTC.

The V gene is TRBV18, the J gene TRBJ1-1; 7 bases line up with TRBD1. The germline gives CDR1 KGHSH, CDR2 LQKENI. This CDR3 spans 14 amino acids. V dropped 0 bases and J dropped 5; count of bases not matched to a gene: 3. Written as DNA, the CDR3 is TGTGCCAGCTCACCACCGACAGGGCGGACTGAAGCTTTCTTT. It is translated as CASSPPTGRTEAFF.

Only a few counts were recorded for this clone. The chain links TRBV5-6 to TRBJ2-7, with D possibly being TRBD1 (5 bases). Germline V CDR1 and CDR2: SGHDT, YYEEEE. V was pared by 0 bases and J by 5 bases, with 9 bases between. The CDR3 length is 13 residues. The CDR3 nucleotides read TGTGCCAGCAGCTTGGTCGCAGGGAACGAGCAGTACTTC. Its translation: CASSLVAGNEQYF. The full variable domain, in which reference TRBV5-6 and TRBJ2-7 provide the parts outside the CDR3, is DAGVTQSPTHLIKTRGQQVTLRCSPKSGHDTVSWYQQALGQGPQFIFQYYEEEERQRGNFPDRFSGHQFPNYSSELNVNALLLGDSALYLCASSLVAGNEQYFGPGTRLTVT.

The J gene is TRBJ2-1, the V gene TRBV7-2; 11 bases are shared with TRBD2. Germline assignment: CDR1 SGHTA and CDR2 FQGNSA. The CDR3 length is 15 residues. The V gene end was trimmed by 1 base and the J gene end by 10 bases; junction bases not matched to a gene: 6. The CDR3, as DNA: TGTGCCAGCAGCTTAGTAGCGGGAGGGGGAGGGGAGCAGTTCTTC. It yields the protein CASSLVAGGGGEQFF.

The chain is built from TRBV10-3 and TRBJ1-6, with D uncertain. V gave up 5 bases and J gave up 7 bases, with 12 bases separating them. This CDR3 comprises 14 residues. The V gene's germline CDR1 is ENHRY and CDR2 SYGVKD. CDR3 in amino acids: CAISWEGANSPLHF. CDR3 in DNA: TGTGCCATCAGTTGGGAGGGTGCGAATTCACCCCTCCACTTT.